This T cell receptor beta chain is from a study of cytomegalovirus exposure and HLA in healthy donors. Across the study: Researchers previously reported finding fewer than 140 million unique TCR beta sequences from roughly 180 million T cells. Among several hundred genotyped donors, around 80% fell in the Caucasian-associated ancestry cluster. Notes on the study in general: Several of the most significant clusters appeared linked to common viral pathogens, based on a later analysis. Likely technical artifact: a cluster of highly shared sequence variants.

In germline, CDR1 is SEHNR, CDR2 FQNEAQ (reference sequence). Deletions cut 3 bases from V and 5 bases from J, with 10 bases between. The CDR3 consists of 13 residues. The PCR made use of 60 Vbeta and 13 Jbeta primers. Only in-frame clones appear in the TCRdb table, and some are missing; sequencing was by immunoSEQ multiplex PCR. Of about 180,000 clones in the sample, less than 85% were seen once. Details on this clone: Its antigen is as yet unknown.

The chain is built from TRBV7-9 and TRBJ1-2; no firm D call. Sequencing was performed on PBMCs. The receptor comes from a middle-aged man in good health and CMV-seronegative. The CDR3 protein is CASSFGGWYGYTF. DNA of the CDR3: TGTGCCAGCAGCTTTGGTGGCTGGTATGGCTACACCTTC.